These 25 T cell receptor beta chains share one sample of origin, sequenced in a study of post-analysis software for immune sequencing data. Findings and limits, study-wide: Five or six TRBV segments were significantly more frequent in patients than in controls. TRBV5-6, TRBV5-1 and TRBV20-1 were among these segments.

Their specific antigens are unknown. Prepared TCR beta cDNA libraries contained unique molecular identifiers. TCRdb itself ran the PCR reads through MiXCR, one entry per CDR3 protein. There are under 900,000 distinct CDR3 sequences in the sample; roughly half occur only once, and under 6% lies in the top ten. Sample: blood. The receptors were sampled from a girl aged 5 to 17 with multiple sclerosis.

This chain uses TRBV4-1 with TRBJ2-7; 13 nucleotides line up with TRBD2. Gene TRBJ2-5 matches the end of the DNA better, so the J call may be wrong. Germline lookup yields CDR1 MGHRA and CDR2 YSYEKL. The CDR3 length is 18 residues. CDR3: CASSQDPRLAGGKETQYF. CDR3 coding DNA: TGCGCCAGCAGCCAAGATCCCCGACTAGCGGGGGGCAAAGAGACCCAGTACTTC.

In this sample, this clonotype turned up a few times. The V and J genes are TRBV24-1 and TRBJ1-2, with a weak D call TRBD1 (6 bases). The ends were cut back, 0 bases at V and 2 bases at J, with 15 bases in the middle. Germline assignment: CDR1 KGHDR and CDR2 SFDVKD. The CDR3 is 17 residues long. The CDR3 nucleotides read TGTGCCACCAGTGATTTGCCCAGTTCAACAGGGAACTATGGCTACACCTTC. Amino acid sequence: CATSDLPSSTGNYGYTF.

This clonotype turned up a few times. The V gene is TRBV29-1, the J gene TRBJ1-6; D is unresolved. Per the germline V gene, CDR1 is SQVTM and CDR2 is ANQGSEA. V lost 7 bases and J lost 8, with 15 bases in between. The CDR3 extends over 13 amino acids. The CDR3 DNA reads as TGCAGCGCGAGTCGGGATGTTGATTCACCCCTCCACTTT. Residues: CSASRDVDSPLHF.

The J gene is TRBJ2-1, the V gene TRBV5-1; D may be TRBD2 (6 bases). V lost 0 bases to trimming and J lost 9 bases, with 16 bases between them. The CDR3 sequence is 15 residues long. In germline, CDR1 is SGHRS, CDR2 YFSETQ. The CDR3 coding sequence is TGCGCCAGCAGCTTGGCGGGAGAGGTTCAGGGTGAGCAGTTCTTC. Amino acid sequence: CASSLAGEVQGEQFF.

This clonotype has only a few counts. The V call is TRBV29-1, the J call TRBJ1-1; 8 bases line up with TRBD1. This CDR3 has 16 residues. After removal of 4 bases from V and 1 base from J, the junction contained 11 bases not matched to a gene. CDR1 and CDR2 (germline): SQVTM, ANQGSEA. CDR3 loop: CSVALPAGQANTEAFF. The CDR3 bases are TGCAGCGTTGCACTACCCGCGGGACAGGCGAACACTGAAGCTTTCTTT.

This clonotype was counted a few times. V and J are TRBV6-1 and TRBJ2-1, with D uncertain. Germline assignment: CDR1 MNHNS and CDR2 SASEGT. CDR3 length: 10 residues. Between the trimmed V and J ends, which lost 9 bases and 4 bases, there was a span of 4 bases. CDR3 DNA sequence: TGTGCCAGTACTTACAATGAGCAGTTCTTC. It codes for CASTYNEQFF.

The rearrangement joins TRBV21-1 to TRBJ1-6; the DNA was not compared with TRBD1, the D call given in the table. TRBV21-1 is a pseudogene locus. This CDR3 has 14 amino acids. CDR3 protein: CASSPAGVDSPLHF. CDR3 nucleotide sequence: TGTGCCAGCAGCCCGGCCGGGGTAGATTCACCCCTCCACTTT.

The chain uses TRBV7-3 and TRBJ2-2, with 11 bases fitting TRBD2. Germline V gene lookup returns CDR1 SGHTA and CDR2 FQGTGA. The CDR3 is 18 amino acids. V lost 5 bases and J lost 1; bases outside the gene matches: 9. For the CDR3, the DNA is TGTGCCAGCAGCCCTGGGACTAGCGGTTTAGGGAACACCGGGGAGCTGTTTTTT. This gives the protein CASSPGTSGLGNTGELFF.

This clonotype has just one count. V gene TRBV10-3 combines with J gene TRBJ2-3; D might be TRBD2 (7 bases). Trimming pared 6 bases from V and 6 bases from J, leaving 13 bases between. Germline assignment: CDR1 ENHRY and CDR2 SYGVKD. This CDR3 has 13 residues. CDR3 sequence: CAISAGGGDTQYF. CDR3 DNA: TGTGCCATCAGCGCAGGCGGGGGCGATACGCAGTATTTT.

V is TRBV20-1 and J is TRBJ2-7; 10 bases are a match to TRBD2. TRBJ2-5 explains the end of the DNA better; the J call may be wrong. The CDR3 runs 15 residues. CDR1 is DFQATT, CDR2 SNEGSKA, per germline (reference sequence). CDR3 sequence (DNA): TGCAGTGCTGTTCCCCCTAGCGGGAGAGGAGAGACCCAGTACTTC. Translated: CSAVPPSGRGETQYF.

The genes are TRBV9 and TRBJ1-2, with D unresolved. The germline V gene has CDR1 SGDLS and CDR2 YYNGEE. V shed 4 bases and J shed 8 bases, with 24 bases lying between them. This CDR3 has 16 residues. In DNA form, the CDR3 reads TGTGCCAGCAGCTTGAATCCGGACGGAAACCCCCGGGGCTACACCTTC. Translated: CASSLNPDGNPRGYTF.

The chain recombines TRBV4-2 with TRBJ2-3, with 7 bases identical to TRBD2. This CDR3 has 15 residues. Per the germline V gene, CDR1 is LGHNA and CDR2 is YNFKEQ. Losses at the gene ends were 0 bases for V and 4 bases for J; bases not matched to a gene: 4. CDR3 DNA sequence: TGTGCCAGCAGCCAAGAACGACTAGCCGCAGATACGCAGTATTTT. Its translation: CASSQERLAADTQYF.

V gene TRBV15 combines with J gene TRBJ2-3; D is unresolved. Per the germline V gene, CDR1 is LNHNV and CDR2 is YYDKDF (reference sequence). V was shortened by 1 base and J by 4 bases, with 9 bases between the two germline ends. The CDR3 loop spans 14 amino acids. The CDR3 reads CATSRGMMPDTQYF. Written as DNA, the CDR3 is TGTGCCACCAGCAGAGGGATGATGCCAGATACGCAGTATTTT.

This clonotype was observed a handful of times. V is TRBV2 and J is TRBJ2-5, with a possible D match to TRBD2 (5 bases). The CDR3 extends over 12 amino acids. Germline assignment: CDR1 SNHLY and CDR2 FYNNEI. V dropped 2 bases and J dropped 7 bases, with 8 bases sitting between them. The CDR3, as DNA: TGTGCCAGCAGTGAACGCCGGGGGACCCAGTACTTC. Its translation: CASSERRGTQYF.

The J gene is TRBJ2-7, the V gene TRBV5-1, with 7 bases lining up with TRBD1. The V gene's germline CDR1 is SGHRS and CDR2 YFSETQ. The V gene end was trimmed by 4 bases and the J gene end by 3 bases; junction bases not matched to a gene: 7. The CDR3 length is 14 residues. CDR3 amino acids: CASSQPGQNYEQYF. CDR3 DNA sequence: TGCGCCAGCAGCCAACCGGGACAGAACTACGAGCAGTACTTC.

This clonotype was counted only a few times. V is TRBV10-3 and J is TRBJ2-7; 10 positions agree with TRBD1. Looked up from germline, CDR1 is ENHRY and CDR2 is SYGVKD. J lost 6 bases, V lost 2 bases, and 4 bases had no gene match. The CDR3 length is 14 residues. CDR3 nucleotides: TGTGCCATCAGTGAGCCCGGGACAGGGGCCGAGCAGTACTTC. Amino acids: CAISEPGTGAEQYF.

The DNA of the CDR3 is TGCAGCGTTTATACAGGGACGAAGCAGTACTTC. This encodes CSVYTGTKQYF. This sequence joins TRBV29-1 and TRBJ2-5, with D perhaps matching TRBD1 (6 bases). Between the trimmed V and J ends, which lost 5 bases and 11 bases, there was a span of 15 bases. The CDR3 runs 11 residues. Germline V CDR1 and CDR2: SQVTM, ANQGSEA.

The chain has TRBV12-3 or TRBV12-4 and TRBJ2-3, with TRBD2 matching over 9 bases. Unmatched junction bases numbered 23, after V lost 5 bases and J lost 11 bases. This CDR3 spans 18 amino acids. The CDR3 sequence is CASSKRREGRSGTDVQYF. In nucleotides, the CDR3 is TGTGCCAGCAGTAAAAGGCGGGAGGGCCGATCGGGCACAGATGTGCAGTATTTT.

The rearrangement links TRBV5-1 to TRBJ2-7, with 9 bases identical to TRBD1. CDR3 length: 14 amino acids. The V gene end was trimmed by 0 bases and the J gene end by 4 bases; junction bases not matched to a gene: 2. In germline, CDR1 is SGHRS, CDR2 YFSETQ. The CDR3 DNA reads as TGCGCCAGCAGCTTGGTCGGGACAGGGTACGAGCAGTACTTC. Its protein is CASSLVGTGYEQYF.

This clonotype was seen a few times. V is TRBV12-5 and J is TRBJ2-3; 13 bases align to TRBD2. Unmatched junction bases numbered 2, after V lost 4 bases and J lost 1 base. The CDR3 is 16 amino acids. Germline CDR1 reads LGHNT; CDR2 reads FRNRAP. CDR3: CASGSGLAGGTDTQYF. CDR3 bases: TGTGCTAGTGGTTCAGGACTAGCGGGAGGCACAGATACGCAGTATTTT.

The CDR3 loop is CASSLTSVIADTQYF. The CDR3 nucleotides read TGCGCCAGCAGCCTAACTAGCGTAATCGCAGATACGCAGTATTTT. This rearrangement joins TRBV5-1 to TRBJ2-3; 7 bases are a match to TRBD2. After removal of 4 bases from V and 4 bases from J, the junction contained 9 bases not matched to a gene. The CDR3 is made up of 15 amino acids. The germline gives CDR1 SGHRS, CDR2 YFSETQ.

The rearrangement links TRBV12-3 or TRBV12-4 to TRBJ2-7, with TRBD2 as a possible D gene (5 bases). Trimming took 8 bases from V and 2 from J, leaving 13 bases between them. This CDR3 is built from 13 residues. The CDR3 nucleotides read TGTGCCAGCTCATTCTACGGGGCCTACGAGCAGTACTTC. Translating it yields CASSFYGAYEQYF.

The CDR3 here is CSGGGGRRIDTQYF. The CDR3 DNA follows: TGCAGTGGCGGGGGCGGGAGACGGATAGATACGCAGTATTTT. The rearrangement links TRBV20-1 to TRBJ2-3; possible D gene TRBD2, 7 bases. Looked up from germline, CDR1 is DFQATT and CDR2 is SNEGSKA (reference sequence). CDR3 length: 14 residues. Deletions cut 7 bases from V and 5 bases from J, with 19 bases between.

This clonotype was detected only a few times. The rearrangement uses TRBV6-5 and TRBJ2-7, with D possibly matching TRBD1 (6 bases). V dropped 3 bases and J dropped 10 bases, with 16 bases sitting between them. Looked up from germline, CDR1 is MNHEY and CDR2 is SVGAGI. The CDR3 extends over 13 amino acids. CDR3 sequence (DNA): TGTGCCAGCAGTTATACAGGGATGAGGAGCCAGTACTTC. Translating it yields CASSYTGMRSQYF.

The J gene is TRBJ2-4, the V gene TRBV7-2; 8 positions match TRBD1. Germline loops: CDR1 SGHTA, CDR2 FQGNSA. With V trimmed by 5 bases and J by 0 bases, 12 bases remained unmatched. The CDR3 runs to 18 residues. CDR3 in amino acids: CASSPLWVRGRAKNIQYF. The DNA of the CDR3 is TGTGCCAGCAGCCCCTTGTGGGTCAGGGGGCGAGCCAAAAACATTCAGTACTTC.